These 2 T cell receptor beta chains were all obtained from the same sample, sequenced in a study of cytomegalovirus exposure and HLA in healthy donors. In the PCR, 60 Vbeta and 13 Jbeta primers were used. Sequenced by immunoSEQ multiplex PCR; TCRdb stores in-frame clones only, minus some. The sample consists of roughly 100,000 clones, around 64% of them appearing once. Specimen: PBMCs. All receptors come from a man between 60 and 70 years old in good health and CMV-seronegative.

This rearrangement joins TRBV6-1 to TRBJ2-1; 8 bases match TRBD1. The germline gives CDR1 MNHNS, CDR2 SASEGT. The CDR3 is 15 residues long. Trimming took 6 bases from V and 4 from J; bases not matched to a gene: 8. The CDR3 DNA reads as TGTGCCAGCAGCTTGACAGGGGATGGTTACAATGAGCAGTTCTTC. It yields the protein CASSLTGDGYNEQFF.

This clone has only a few counts. The chain carries TRBV4-1 and TRBJ1-4; D possibly corresponds to TRBD1 (6 bases). The V gene's germline CDR1 is MGHRA and CDR2 YSYEKL. Trimming cost V 0 bases and J 8 bases, with 16 bases left between them. The CDR3 has 16 residues. CDR3 protein: CASSQERGGLREKLFF. The CDR3 DNA sequence: TGCGCCAGCAGCCAAGAACGCGGGGGGCTGAGGGAAAAACTGTTTTTT.